The clone carrying this T cell receptor beta chain was detected a few times. Its target is unknown. The CDR3 runs to 16 residues. CDR1 is MRHNA, CDR2 SNTAGT, per germline. With 1 base clipped from V and 4 bases from J, the junction kept 3 bases outside the gene matches. The sample is drawn from a study of CD8+ T cells in alopecia areata. Study-wide points: Affected lesional scalp, above all in alopecia totalis/universalis, was more clonal than normal scalp. TCR sharing across patients was less clear than in mice, possibly HLA-related. Under tofacitinib, fewer expanded CD8+ clones appeared among the top 100 scalp clones.

Described treatment: oral pan-JAK inhibitor, 5-10 mg twice daily. Sorting from PBMCs produced CD4+ and CD8+ T cells. cDNA serving as the sequencing template came from extracted, reverse transcribed RNA. Method: immunoSEQ multiplex PCR; TCRdb's copy keeps in-frame clones and lacks some. The sample consists of some 100,000 clones, roughly 60% of them appearing once. This receptor was taken from a human donor with alopecia areata. The rearrangement uses TRBV6-4 and TRBJ2-1, with 11 bases lining up with TRBD2. The specimen comprised CD8+ T cells sorted from blood, sampled at week 4, from a patient treated with tofacitinib. The CDR3 reads CASSDFSSGGYNEQFF. The DNA of the CDR3 is TGTGCCAGCAGTGACTTCTCTAGCGGGGGGTACAATGAGCAGTTCTTC.